These T cell receptor beta chains were read from a single sample in a study of blood T cell repertoires in COVID-19. The method was immunoSEQ multiplex PCR; TCRdb's version includes in-frame clones alone and lacks a portion of them. Here the sample spans 200,000 or so clones, roughly 87% being singletons. The sequenced sample consisted of peripheral blood. The receptors shown here come from a woman aged 40 to 50 with acute or convalescent COVID-19. Both conserved end residues are part of each CDR3. The D gene is left open where the match is weak. Clone size is not always given. Where it is, it says once, few, many or a class for expanded clones.

abundance: .
j_gene: TRBJ1-1
d_gene: .
v_gene: TRBV9
len: 13
CDR3nt: TGTGCCAGCAGCGTAGGAACCGGCACTGAAGCTTTCTTT
CDR3aa: CASSVGTGTEAFF

abundance: .
j_gene: TRBJ2-4
d_gene: .
v_gene: TRBV23-1
len: 15
CDR3nt: TGCGCCAGCAGTCAGGCGATGAGGGTTCAAAACATTCAGTACTTC
CDR3aa: CASSQAMRVQNIQYF

abundance: .
j_gene: TRBJ1-1
d_gene: TRBD1
v_gene: TRBV28
len: 12
CDR3nt: TGTGCCAGCAGTAAACAGGGGGCTGAAGCTTTCTTT
CDR3aa: CASSKQGAEAFF

abundance: .
j_gene: TRBJ1-1
d_gene: .
v_gene: TRBV27
len: 16
CDR3nt: TGTGCCAGCCTCGACAGACCTACCCTCATGAACACTGAAGCTTTCTTT
CDR3aa: CASLDRPTLMNTEAFF

abundance: once
j_gene: TRBJ1-1
d_gene: .
v_gene: TRBV7-6
len: 14
CDR3nt: TGTGCCAGCAGCTCTCCGTCCTCTAACACTGAAGCTTTCTTT
CDR3aa: CASSSPSSNTEAFF

abundance: few
j_gene: TRBJ2-7
d_gene: .
v_gene: TRBV7-2
len: 16
CDR3nt: TGTGCCAGCAGCTTAGCGCCTAGCTCGAGCTCCTACGAGCAGTACTTC
CDR3aa: CASSLAPSSSSYEQYF

abundance: .
j_gene: TRBJ2-2
d_gene: TRBD2
v_gene: TRBV3-1/TRBV3-2
len: 17
CDR3nt: TGTGCCAGCAGCCAGTTTAGCGGGGGCGCGGGGACCGGGGAGCTGTTTTTT
CDR3aa: CASSQFSGGAGTGELFF

abundance: .
j_gene: TRBJ1-5
d_gene: .
v_gene: TRBV6-5
len: 14
CDR3nt: TGTGCCAGCACTTTCGGGCAGGGAGGACAGCCCCAGCATTTT
CDR3aa: CASTFGQGGQPQHF

abundance: .
j_gene: TRBJ2-1
d_gene: TRBD2
v_gene: TRBV10-3
len: 16
CDR3nt: TGTGCCATCTCGACTAGCGGGGGGGCTCTAGGGAATGAGCAGTTCTTC
CDR3aa: CAISTSGGALGNEQFF

abundance: .
j_gene: TRBJ1-5
d_gene: .
v_gene: TRBV7-2
len: 13
CDR3nt: TGTGCCAGCAGCTTAGACAGCAATCTGCCCCAGCATTTT
CDR3aa: CASSLDSNLPQHF

abundance: .
j_gene: TRBJ1-1
d_gene: .
v_gene: TRBV7-9
len: 13
CDR3nt: TGTGCCAGCAGCTGGGGAGGGAGGACTGAAGCTTTCTTT
CDR3aa: CASSWGGRTEAFF

abundance: few
j_gene: TRBJ1-5
d_gene: .
v_gene: TRBV2
len: 12
CDR3nt: TGTGCCAGAACCACAGGGAATCAGCCCCAGCATTTT
CDR3aa: CARTTGNQPQHF

abundance: .
j_gene: TRBJ2-3
d_gene: .
v_gene: TRBV7-9
len: 15
CDR3nt: TGTGCCAGCAGCTTATCCGTGCGAGACTCAGATACGCAGTATTTT
CDR3aa: CASSLSVRDSDTQYF

abundance: .
j_gene: TRBJ2-7
d_gene: TRBD1
v_gene: TRBV9
len: 14
CDR3nt: TGTGCCAGCAGTCCGACAGGGGGCAAGGTCGAGCAGTACTTC
CDR3aa: CASSPTGGKVEQYF

abundance: .
j_gene: TRBJ2-5
d_gene: .
v_gene: TRBV11-2
len: 16
CDR3nt: TGTGCCAGCAGCTTACGGTTTAGCGGCGATCTTAAGACCCAGTACTTC
CDR3aa: CASSLRFSGDLKTQYF

abundance: .
j_gene: TRBJ2-7
d_gene: .
v_gene: TRBV7-9
len: 13
CDR3nt: TGTGCCAGCAGCTTAGAGGGGGTGCGGGAGCAGTACTTC
CDR3aa: CASSLEGVREQYF

abundance: .
j_gene: TRBJ1-1
d_gene: .
v_gene: TRBV6-6
len: 14
CDR3nt: TGTGCCAGCAGTTACCTACAGGGATACACTGAAGCTTTCTTT
CDR3aa: CASSYLQGYTEAFF

abundance: .
j_gene: TRBJ1-5
d_gene: TRBD1
v_gene: TRBV24-1
len: 16
CDR3nt: TGTGCCACCAGTGATGCGGGGGACAGGGGCAATCAGCCCCAGCATTTT
CDR3aa: CATSDAGDRGNQPQHF

abundance: .
j_gene: TRBJ1-4
d_gene: .
v_gene: TRBV5-1
len: 16
CDR3nt: TGCGCCAGCAGCTTGGCGAAGGGGGCAACTAATGAAAAACTGTTTTTT
CDR3aa: CASSLAKGATNEKLFF

abundance: .
j_gene: TRBJ2-1
d_gene: .
v_gene: TRBV29-1
len: 15
CDR3nt: TGCAGCGTTGCCCACAGGGTATCTATGGAAATGAGGCAGTTCTTC
CDR3aa: CSVAHRVSMEMRQFF

abundance: many
j_gene: TRBJ1-2
d_gene: .
v_gene: TRBV11-2
len: 15
CDR3nt: TGTGCCAGCAGTCGACGGGGGGCCCCCAGGGGCGGCTACACCTTC
CDR3aa: CASSRRGAPRGGYTF

abundance: once
j_gene: TRBJ2-1
d_gene: TRBD2
v_gene: TRBV6-6
len: 15
CDR3nt: TGTGCCAGCAGCTTTGTAGCGGGGGGCCGCAATGAGCAGTTCTTC
CDR3aa: CASSFVAGGRNEQFF

abundance: .
j_gene: TRBJ1-4
d_gene: .
v_gene: TRBV6-2/TRBV6-3
len: 14
CDR3nt: TGTGCCAGCAGTCTCGGGACACAAAATGAAAAACTGTTTTTT
CDR3aa: CASSLGTQNEKLFF

abundance: .
j_gene: TRBJ2-7
d_gene: TRBD2
v_gene: TRBV5-1
len: 16
CDR3nt: TGCGCCAGCAGCTCAAGCGGGCTAGCGGGAGAGGGTGAGCAGTACTTC
CDR3aa: CASSSSGLAGEGEQYF

abundance: .
j_gene: TRBJ2-3
d_gene: TRBD1
v_gene: TRBV10-2
len: 15
CDR3nt: TGCGCCAGCAGACCCGGGACAGGGGTCCCAGATACGCAGTATTTT
CDR3aa: CASRPGTGVPDTQYF

abundance: .
j_gene: TRBJ1-6
d_gene: .
v_gene: TRBV18
len: 13
CDR3nt: TGTGCCAGCTCACCACAGAGCAATTCACCCCTCCACTTT
CDR3aa: CASSPQSNSPLHF

abundance: .
j_gene: TRBJ1-1
d_gene: TRBD1
v_gene: TRBV5-1
len: 15
CDR3nt: TGCGCCAGCAGCTTAAGGACAGGCGACACCACTGAAGCTTTCTTT
CDR3aa: CASSLRTGDTTEAFF

abundance: once
j_gene: TRBJ2-7
d_gene: .
v_gene: TRBV15
len: 16
CDR3nt: TGTGCCACCAGCAGACCGGCGCGGGGTGGCTCCTACGAGCAGTACTTC
CDR3aa: CATSRPARGGSYEQYF

abundance: .
j_gene: TRBJ1-4
d_gene: .
v_gene: TRBV11-2
len: 11
CDR3nt: TGTGCCAGCAGAAACGGAGGAAAACTGTTTTTT
CDR3aa: CASRNGGKLFF

abundance: few
j_gene: TRBJ2-5
d_gene: .
v_gene: TRBV30
len: 13
CDR3nt: TGTGCCTGGGGAGGACAGATCCAAGAGACCCAGTACTTC
CDR3aa: CAWGGQIQETQYF

abundance: .
j_gene: TRBJ2-1
d_gene: TRBD2
v_gene: TRBV24-1
len: 13
CDR3nt: TGTGCCACCAGTCCAGGGAGGGTCGATGAGCAGTTCTTC
CDR3aa: CATSPGRVDEQFF